These 25 T cell receptor beta chains originate from one sample sequenced in a study of follicular helper T cells after annual influenza vaccination. Noted time point: 2015-2016 season, pre-vaccination. Libraries were prepared by immunoSEQ multiplex PCR; TCRdb keeps only in-frame clonotypes and omits some of them. The table records about 14,000 clones, more than 65% of them present only once. The source material was CXCR5- memory CD4+ T cells sorted from blood, sampled on the day of influenza vaccination. Receptors originate from an adult who received the influenza vaccine.

The table lists this clone with a count of one. The J gene is TRBJ2-3, the V gene TRBV5-8; D is unclear. CDR1 SGHTS and CDR2 YDEGEE come from the germline V gene. The germline V and J ends were trimmed by 1 base and 2 bases, with 8 bases remaining between them. The CDR3 loop spans 14 amino acids. CDR3 DNA: TGTGCCAGCAGCTTGACGACATACACAGATACGCAGTATTTT. Translation: CASSLTTYTDTQYF.

J is TRBJ1-4 and V is TRBV29-1; D unclear. This CDR3 comprises 13 residues. Germline V gives CDR1 SQVTM, CDR2 ANQGSEA. V lost 4 bases and J lost 6, with 12 bases in between. CDR3 sequence: CSVAPAADEKLFF. The CDR3 region has the DNA TGCAGCGTTGCCCCCGCCGCCGATGAAAAACTGTTTTTT.

This rearrangement joins TRBV5-6 to TRBJ2-1; D unresolved. V was trimmed by 2 bases and J by 9 bases, leaving 6 bases between them. The CDR3 sequence is 11 residues long. Germline V CDR1 and CDR2: SGHDT, YYEEEE. CDR3 amino acids: CASSFLGEQFF. The CDR3, as DNA: TGTGCCAGCAGCTTTCTAGGTGAGCAGTTCTTC. Full variable domain (outside the CDR3, taken from reference TRBV5-6 and TRBJ2-1): DAGVTQSPTHLIKTRGQQVTLRCSPKSGHDTVSWYQQALGQGPQFIFQYYEEEERQRGNFPDRFSGHQFPNYSSELNVNALLLGDSALYLCASSFLGEQFFGPGTRLTVL.

This sequence joins TRBV6-5 and TRBJ2-1; D unresolved. The germline V gene encodes CDR1 MNHEY and CDR2 SVGAGI. V was cut by 0 bases and J by 8 bases, with 2 bases left in between. The CDR3 has 11 residues. The CDR3 sequence: CASSYSYEQFF. DNA for the CDR3: TGTGCCAGCAGTTACTCGTATGAGCAGTTCTTC.

The table lists this clone with a count of one. This chain joins TRBV7-2 and TRBJ1-3; tentative D call: TRBD1 (5 bases). V was pared by 4 bases and J by 2 bases, with 15 bases between. Germline CDR1 and CDR2: SGHTA and FQGNSA. CDR3 length equals 16 residues. The CDR3 nucleotides read TGTGCCAGCAGCTCCCGGAGGGACCGCCCTGGAAACACCATATATTTT. Translated: CASSSRRDRPGNTIYF.

In this sample, this clone turned up once. This chain uses TRBV11-2 with TRBJ2-2; maybe TRBD1 (6 bases). The V and J ends lost 5 bases and 8 bases respectively, with 18 bases between them. There are 15 residues in the CDR3. Per germline, CDR1 SGHAT and CDR2 FQNNGV. CDR3 nucleotides: TGTGCCAGCAGCCCGACCAGGGGAGAGGGGGGGGAGCTGTTTTTT. This encodes CASSPTRGEGGELFF.

V usage is TRBV5-1 and J usage is TRBJ1-5; D gene ambiguous. In germline, CDR1 is SGHRS, CDR2 YFSETQ. The CDR3 totals 14 residues. The V end was cut by 0 bases, the J end by 3 bases, with 7 bases between. For the CDR3, the DNA is TGCGCCAGCAGCTTGGGGGGAGTCAATCAGCCCCAGCATTTT. Protein: CASSLGGVNQPQHF.

This sequence joins TRBV28 and TRBJ2-6; possibly TRBD1 for D (6 bases). There are 15 residues in the CDR3. Trimming stripped 6 bases from V and 3 bases from J, with 12 bases between. CDR1 and CDR2 (germline): MDHEN, SYDVKM. The CDR3 loop is CASRADRLGANVLTF. DNA of the CDR3: TGTGCCAGCAGAGCCGACAGGCTTGGGGCCAACGTCCTGACTTTC.

The chain links TRBV4-1 to TRBJ2-7; D may be TRBD2 (6 bases). CDR1 is MGHRA and CDR2 is YSYEKL in the germline V gene. Trimming took 2 bases from V and 5 from J, leaving 10 bases between them. The CDR3 runs 13 residues. CDR3 protein: CASSQKGGDEQYF. CDR3 DNA sequence: TGCGCCAGCAGCCAAAAGGGAGGCGACGAGCAGTACTTC.

The chain uses TRBV5-7 and TRBJ1-1, with no clear D. TRBV5-7 is an ORF; its function is uncertain. CDR3 length: 13 residues. The V end was cut by 4 bases, the J end by 1 base, with 8 bases between. The DNA of the CDR3 is TGTGCCAGCAGCACGGCCCAGAACACTGAAGCTTTCTTT. This encodes CASSTAQNTEAFF.

This clone turned up a few times. This chain links TRBV4-1 with TRBJ2-2; no clear D. This CDR3 region has 12 residues. CDR1 and CDR2 (germline): MGHRA, YSYEKL. V was cut by 7 bases and J by 2 bases, with 5 bases left in between. This chain's CDR3 is CASMGNTGELFF. In DNA form, the CDR3 reads TGCGCCAGCATGGGAAACACCGGGGAGCTGTTTTTT.

V gene TRBV7-2 combines with J gene TRBJ1-5; D unresolved. This CDR3 region has 14 residues. Trimming removed 4 bases at V and 0 bases at J, with 7 bases between. CDR1 is SGHTA, CDR2 FQGNSA, per germline. CDR3 DNA: TGTGCCAGCAGCTGGGGAATTAGCAATCAGCCCCAGCATTTT. As protein: CASSWGISNQPQHF. The variable domain in full, with the rest retrieved from reference TRBV7-2 and TRBJ1-5, is GAGVSQSPSNKVTEKGKDVELRCDPISGHTALYWYRQSLGQGLEFLIYFQGNSAPDKSGLPSDRFSAERTGGSVSTLTIQRTQQEDSAVYLCASSWGISNQPQHFGDGTRLSIL.

The chain joins TRBV6-1 to TRBJ2-5, with 8 bases fitting TRBD2. This CDR3 has 14 amino acids. Germline V gene lookup returns CDR1 MNHNS and CDR2 SASEGT. After removal of 11 bases from V and 8 bases from J, the junction contained 16 bases not matched to a gene. This chain's CDR3 is CAATPQRAGGTQYF. The CDR3 region has the DNA TGTGCCGCCACCCCCCAGCGTGCGGGGGGCACCCAGTACTTC.

The rearrangement joins TRBV6-5 to TRBJ2-2; 8 bases fit TRBD1. Germline CDR1 is MNHEY and CDR2 is SVGAGI. There are 14 residues in the CDR3. V gave up 5 bases and J gave up 1 base; unmatched junction bases: 0. CDR3 amino acids: CASSTGGNTGELFF. The CDR3 nucleotides are TGTGCCAGCAGTACAGGGGGGAACACCGGGGAGCTGTTTTTT.

V usage is TRBV30 and J usage is TRBJ1-6; D remains unclear. The CDR3 runs 12 residues. V lost 2 bases, J lost 9 bases, and 8 bases lay in between. Germline V gene data show CDR1 as GTSNPN and CDR2 as SVGIG (reference sequence). CDR3 in DNA: TGTGCCTGGAGTAGAAGTGGTTCACCCCTCCACTTT. Protein sequence: CAWSRSGSPLHF.

V usage is TRBV5-1 and J usage is TRBJ1-4; TRBD1 matches 9 bases. Trimming at V came to 0 bases and at J to 5 bases, leaving 2 bases not matched to a gene. The CDR3 length is 15 residues. Germline assignment: CDR1 SGHRS and CDR2 YFSETQ. In nucleotides, the CDR3 is TGCGCCAGCAGCTTGGCCGGGACAGGGAATGAAAAACTGTTTTTT. This codes for CASSLAGTGNEKLFF. The whole variable domain, filled in from reference TRBV5-1 and TRBJ1-4, reads KAGVTQTPRYLIKTRGQQVTLSCSPISGHRSVSWYQQTPGQGLQFLFEYFSETQRNKGNFPGRFSGRQFSNSRSEMNVSTLELGDSALYLCASSLAGTGNEKLFFGSGTQLSVL.

The table lists this clone with a count of one. This chain connects TRBV2 to TRBJ2-5, with TRBD1 matching over 11 bases. This CDR3 spans 15 amino acids. With 2 bases clipped from V and 7 bases from J, the junction kept 6 bases outside the gene matches. Germline CDR1 SNHLY, CDR2 FYNNEI. DNA of the CDR3: TGTGCCAGCAGTGAATTGGACAGGGGGCGCGGGACCCAGTACTTC. Amino acid sequence: CASSELDRGRGTQYF.

The chain is built from TRBV7-6 and TRBJ2-5; 7 nucleotides match TRBD1. Germline V gene lookup returns CDR1 SGHVS and CDR2 FNYEAQ. The V gene end was trimmed by 5 bases and the J gene end by 9 bases; junction bases not matched to a gene: 9. The CDR3 runs to 13 residues. The CDR3 bases are TGTGCCAGCAGCCGCATTACTCAGGGGGCCCAGTACTTC. The encoded protein is CASSRITQGAQYF.

This clone turned up a few times. The rearrangement links TRBV5-4 to TRBJ2-1, with D hard to call. The CDR3 spans 13 residues. Germline V gives CDR1 SGHNT, CDR2 YYREEE (reference sequence). The germline V and J ends were trimmed by 2 bases and 4 bases, with 7 bases remaining between them. CDR3 sequence reads: CASSFTEYNEQFF. CDR3 bases: TGTGCCAGCAGCTTCACTGAATACAATGAGCAGTTCTTC. The variable domain in full, with the rest retrieved from reference TRBV5-4 and TRBJ2-1, is ETGVTQSPTHLIKTRGQQVTLRCSSQSGHNTVSWYQQALGQGPQFIFQYYREEENGRGNFPPRFSGLQFPNYSSELNVNALELDDSALYLCASSFTEYNEQFFGPGTRLTVL.

This clone was seen a few times. The V call is TRBV15, the J call TRBJ2-7; TRBD2 matches at 7 bases. The V segment lost 1 base and the J segment 12 bases; nucleotides outside the gene matches: 9. This CDR3 is 13 amino acids long. Germline-derived CDR1 and CDR2 are LNHNV and YYDKDF (reference sequence). CDR3 amino acids: CATSRVPSGLMYF. The CDR3, as DNA: TGTGCCACCAGCAGAGTCCCCTCGGGACTAATGTACTTC.

The V and J genes are TRBV5-6 and TRBJ1-1; weak D call: TRBD1 (6 bases). Trimming took off 4 bases at V and 3 bases at J, with 19 bases between the two ends. This CDR3 region has 16 residues. Germline CDR1 reads SGHDT; CDR2 reads YYEEEE. DNA for the CDR3: TGTGCCAGCAGCCTCCTCGGGGGGAACAGGGACACTGAAGCTTTCTTT. Its protein is CASSLLGGNRDTEAFF. The full variable domain, with the rest looked up from reference TRBV5-6 and TRBJ1-1, is DAGVTQSPTHLIKTRGQQVTLRCSPKSGHDTVSWYQQALGQGPQFIFQYYEEEERQRGNFPDRFSGHQFPNYSSELNVNALLLGDSALYLCASSLLGGNRDTEAFFGQGTRLTVV.

This sequence joins TRBV5-1 and TRBJ1-6, with 8 bases identical to TRBD1. The CDR3 consists of 16 residues. Trimming took 5 bases from V and 3 from J; bases not matched to a gene: 7. Germline-derived CDR1 and CDR2 are SGHRS and YFSETQ. DNA of the CDR3: TGCGCCAGCAGGACCGCCGGGACAGGCTATAATTCACCCCTCCACTTT. Its protein is CASRTAGTGYNSPLHF. The full variable domain, in which reference TRBV5-1 and TRBJ1-6 provide the parts outside the CDR3, is KAGVTQTPRYLIKTRGQQVTLSCSPISGHRSVSWYQQTPGQGLQFLFEYFSETQRNKGNFPGRFSGRQFSNSRSEMNVSTLELGDSALYLCASRTAGTGYNSPLHFGNGTRLTVT.

The chain is built from TRBV5-1 and TRBJ1-1, with TRBD1 matching over 10 bases. From germline, CDR1 is SGHRS and CDR2 YFSETQ. Trimming cost V 4 bases and J 3 bases; bases outside gene matches: 3. This CDR3 has 14 residues. CDR3 sequence reads: CASSRDRGYTEAFF. The DNA of the CDR3 is TGCGCCAGCAGCCGGGACAGGGGTTACACTGAAGCTTTCTTT.

The chain uses TRBV7-2 and TRBJ1-4, with D perhaps TRBD1 (6 bases). V was clipped by 5 bases and J by 3 bases, with 13 bases between them. The length of the CDR3 is 15 residues. In germline, CDR1 is SGHTA, CDR2 FQGNSA. The CDR3 nucleotides are TGTGCCAGCAGCCAAAACAGGGTAGCTAATGAAAAACTGTTTTTT. This gives the protein CASSQNRVANEKLFF.

This clone was found once. The rearrangement uses TRBV9 and TRBJ2-3; 7 nucleotides align to TRBD2. CDR1 SGDLS and CDR2 YYNGEE come from the germline V gene. Trimming removed 4 bases from V and 1 base from J; junction bases left unmatched: 9. This CDR3 is built from 16 residues. CDR3 loop: CASSPRGGGGTDTQYF. The DNA for the CDR3 is TGTGCCAGCAGCCCCCGCGGCGGGGGTGGCACAGATACGCAGTATTTT.